These T cell receptor beta chains were read from a single sample in a study of early T cells in non-severe SARS-CoV-2 infection. Via MiXCR, TCRdb re-called the 5' RACE reads, giving one row per CDR3 protein. The sample lists roughly 97,000 distinct CDR3 sequences; around 10% were seen once. This specimen was whole blood, taken at baseline. The origin of the receptors is an adult who was a healthcare worker with PCR-confirmed SARS-CoV-2 infection or an uninfected control (not recorded which). Both conserved end residues are trimmed from each CDR3. A D gene is named only where the DNA matches it firmly.

d_gene	j_gene	v_gene	CDR3aa
TRBD2	TRBJ2-1	TRBV12-3/TRBV12-4	ASSYLTSGYNEQF
TRBD1	TRBJ1-1	TRBV3-1	ASSPGQGATEAF
TRBD2	TRBJ2-7	TRBV28	ASSAGLAGNAYEQY
-	TRBJ2-7	TRBV5-4	ASSLGRTAQDGQY
-	TRBJ2-3	TRBV5-1	ASSLGRGQITDTQY
-	TRBJ1-2	TRBV13	ASSLGVSYGYT
TRBD1	TRBJ2-7	TRBV30	AWSSPPEGQIYEQY
TRBD1	TRBJ1-4	TRBV4-2	ASSQVGQGGEKLF
-	TRBJ1-6	TRBV5-6	ASSSRDLALH
TRBD1	TRBJ1-2	TRBV3-1	ASSPRQGADGYT
-	TRBJ1-2	TRBV4-1	ASSQAGDHYGYT
-	TRBJ2-3	TRBV28	ASSLGLVASTDTQY
-	TRBJ2-3	TRBV2	ASSEEKAIADTQY
TRBD1	TRBJ2-3	TRBV28	ATSGGVGTDTQY
-	TRBJ2-2	TRBV12-3/TRBV12-4	ASSFNNLGELF
-	TRBJ2-6	TRBV27	ASSASVGANVLT
TRBD2	TRBJ2-1	TRBV5-1	ASSDQLAGGYNEQF
-	TRBJ1-1	TRBV28	ASRQEGLNTEAF
-	TRBJ2-5	TRBV29-1	SVEDTRFGGTQY
TRBD1	TRBJ1-1	TRBV2	ASSEARGQNTEAF
TRBD1	TRBJ1-3	TRBV12-3/TRBV12-4	ASRQDRGSGNTIY
TRBD2	TRBJ2-4	TRBV11-2	ASSLVAGAFGNIQY
TRBD2	TRBJ2-7	TRBV20-1	SARPASGISYEQY
-	TRBJ2-3	TRBV7-3	ASSLFAGRTDTQY
TRBD1	TRBJ2-5	TRBV5-6	ASSNNRGPVWYQETQY
TRBD1	TRBJ1-3	TRBV12-3/TRBV12-4	ASSLSGTGGTSGNTIY
-	TRBJ2-6	TRBV12-3/TRBV12-4	ASTTWASGANVLT
TRBD1	TRBJ2-1	TRBV19	ASSIQGQANNEQF
-	TRBJ2-1	TRBV29-1	SVEGTASSYNEQF
TRBD2	TRBJ2-7	TRBV12-3/TRBV12-4	ASSFPGGLSYEQY
TRBD2	TRBJ2-7	TRBV29-1	SATGTSGSYEQY
-	TRBJ1-2	TRBV20-1	SASRLGQAYGYT
-	TRBJ2-7	TRBV27	ASSLGFTDSYEQY
TRBD2	TRBJ2-7	TRBV20-1	SAPRAASGRMYEQY
-	TRBJ2-7	TRBV4-1	ASSRAGTPTRPTEQY
-	TRBJ2-2	TRBV25-1	ASSDFTANTGELF
-	TRBJ2-3	TRBV29-1	SVDAGSTDTQY
-	TRBJ1-3	TRBV12-5	ASGLVGASGNTIY
TRBD2	TRBJ2-1	TRBV4-1	ASSHLSSGIYNEQF
-	TRBJ1-3	TRBV20-1	SARAGTTSGNTIY
-	TRBJ1-1	TRBV5-1	ASSLETDNTEAF
-	TRBJ2-1	TRBV29-1	SVVATTQTEQF
-	TRBJ2-3	TRBV29-1	SGTAGSTDTQY